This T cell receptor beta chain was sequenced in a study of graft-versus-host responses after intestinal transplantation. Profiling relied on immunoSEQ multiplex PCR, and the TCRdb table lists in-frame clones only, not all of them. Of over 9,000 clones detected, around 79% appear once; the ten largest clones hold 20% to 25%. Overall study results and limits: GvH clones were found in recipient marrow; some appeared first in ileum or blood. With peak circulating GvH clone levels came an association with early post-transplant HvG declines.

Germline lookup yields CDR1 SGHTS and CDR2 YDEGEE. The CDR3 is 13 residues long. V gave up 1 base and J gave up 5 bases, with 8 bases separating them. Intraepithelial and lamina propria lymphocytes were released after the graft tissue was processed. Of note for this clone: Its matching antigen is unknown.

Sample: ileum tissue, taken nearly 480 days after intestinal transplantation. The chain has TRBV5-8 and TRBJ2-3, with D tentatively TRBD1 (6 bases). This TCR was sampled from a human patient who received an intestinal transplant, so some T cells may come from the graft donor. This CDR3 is CASSLQGRDTQYF. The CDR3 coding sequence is TGTGCCAGCAGCTTGCAGGGGAGAGATACGCAGTATTTT.